This entry lists 14 T cell receptor beta chains sequenced from one sample in a study of circulating tumor DNA in untreated peripheral T-cell lymphoma. Only in-frame clones appear in the TCRdb table, and some are missing; sequencing was by immunoSEQ multiplex PCR. The table shows around 6,300 clones, with 62% occurring only once. Sequenced input: tumor tissue. These receptor sequences come from a human donor with peripheral T-cell lymphoma.

This rearrangement joins TRBV18 to TRBJ1-2; D not certain. Trimming removed 1 base at V and 3 bases at J, with 9 bases between. Germline CDR1 is KGHSH and CDR2 is LQKENI. This CDR3 has 14 residues. The CDR3 DNA is TGTGCCAGCTCACCACAGCCAGTCGACTATGGCTACACCTTC. The encoded protein is CASSPQPVDYGYTF.

The genes are TRBV30 and TRBJ2-1; TRBD2 aligns across 7 bases. This CDR3 is 14 amino acids long. Germline values: CDR1 GTSNPN, CDR2 SVGIG (reference sequence). J gave up 5 bases and V 1 base, and 5 bases lay outside the gene matches. The CDR3 coding sequence is TGTGCCTGGAGTGGCCAGCGGGGAGACAATGAGCAGTTCTTC. Amino acids: CAWSGQRGDNEQFF.

The CDR3 loop is CASSPQTGKVDTQYF. The CDR3 nucleotides are TGTGCCAGCTCACCCCAGACAGGAAAGGTGGATACGCAGTATTTT. The gene calls are TRBV18 and TRBJ2-3, with D possibly matching TRBD1 (6 bases). The CDR3 runs to 15 residues. Germline V gene data show CDR1 as KGHSH and CDR2 as LQKENI. V was clipped by 3 bases and J by 6 bases, with 16 bases between them.

The chain joins TRBV6-8 to TRBJ2-4; tentatively, D is TRBD2 (5 bases). Germline V gene sequence: CDR1 MNHGY, CDR2 SAAAGT. The CDR3 is 13 residues long. Deletions cut 8 bases from V and 8 bases from J, with 16 bases between. The CDR3 loop reads CASWAGIGYIQYF. In nucleotides, the CDR3 is TGTGCCAGCTGGGCGGGTATAGGATACATTCAGTACTTC.

This clone was observed a handful of times. The chain couples TRBV18 to TRBJ2-5, with 8 bases aligning to TRBD1. Germline V gene data show CDR1 as KGHSH and CDR2 as LQKENI. This CDR3 spans 15 amino acids. V shed 8 bases, J shed 2 bases, and the junction held 10 bases outside the gene matches. CDR3 DNA sequence: TGTGCCAGCCGACGACAGGGGCCTAAACAAGAGACCCAGTACTTC. Its protein is CASRRQGPKQETQYF. Full variable domain (missing parts from reference TRBV18 and TRBJ2-5): NAGVMQNPRHLVRRRGQEARLRCSPMKGHSHVYWYRQLPEEGLKFMVYLQKENIIDESGMPKERFSAEFPKEGPSILRIQQVVRGDSAAYFCASRRQGPKQETQYFGPGTRLLVL.

This chain uses TRBV18 with TRBJ2-7; TRBD1 matches at 10 bases. The CDR3 is made up of 15 amino acids. Trimming removed 3 bases from V and 6 bases from J; junction bases left unmatched: 8. CDR1 and CDR2 (germline): KGHSH, LQKENI. The CDR3 protein is CASSPYDRGLGEQYF. For the CDR3, the DNA is TGTGCCAGCTCACCTTATGACAGGGGGCTGGGCGAGCAGTACTTC.

This chain connects TRBV6-8 to TRBJ2-7, with D perhaps TRBD2 (5 bases). The CDR3 is 14 amino acids. Germline V gives CDR1 MNHGY, CDR2 SAAAGT. Deletions cut 8 bases from V and 3 bases from J, with 17 bases between. In DNA, the CDR3 is TGTGCCAGCGAGAGGGTCCGCGGATACTACGAGCAGTACTTC. Its translation is CASERVRGYYEQYF.

This sequence joins TRBV5-1 and TRBJ1-1, with a possible D match to TRBD1 (5 bases). V gave up 4 bases and J gave up 0 bases, with 19 bases separating them. The CDR3 is made up of 17 amino acids. Germline CDR1 reads SGHRS; CDR2 reads YFSETQ. As DNA, the CDR3 is TGCGCCAGCAGCGTGGAGGGCGGGGGGAGTATGAACACTGAAGCTTTCTTT. This encodes CASSVEGGGSMNTEAFF. Full variable domain (rest looked up from reference TRBV5-1 and TRBJ1-1): KAGVTQTPRYLIKTRGQQVTLSCSPISGHRSVSWYQQTPGQGLQFLFEYFSETQRNKGNFPGRFSGRQFSNSRSEMNVSTLELGDSALYLCASSVEGGGSMNTEAFFGQGTRLTVV.

The rearrangement links TRBV19 to TRBJ2-4, with D unresolved. The germline V and J ends were trimmed by 9 bases and 1 base, with 16 bases remaining between them. The CDR3 is 15 amino acids. Germline V lookup: CDR1 LNHDA, CDR2 SQIVND (reference sequence). The CDR3 DNA reads as TGTGCCAGACCTCAGCCGTATGGGGCCAAAAACATTCAGTACTTC. It codes for CARPQPYGAKNIQYF. The variable domain in full, completed from reference TRBV19 and TRBJ2-4, reads DGGITQSPKYLFRKEGQNVTLSCEQNLNHDAMYWYRQDPGQGLRLIYYSQIVNDFQKGDIAEGYSVSREKKESFPLTVTSAQKNPTAFYLCARPQPYGAKNIQYFGAGTRLSVL.

The rearrangement joins TRBV19 to TRBJ2-3; D unresolved. Deletions cut 6 bases from V and 0 bases from J, with 4 bases between. Germline V gene data show CDR1 as LNHDA and CDR2 as SQIVND (reference sequence). The CDR3 is made up of 12 amino acids. The DNA for the CDR3 is TGTGCCAGTAGCCTCAGCACAGATACGCAGTATTTT. Its protein product is CASSLSTDTQYF.

The chain recombines TRBV2 with TRBJ1-1, with D possibly TRBD1 on 5 matching bases. Germline assignment: CDR1 SNHLY and CDR2 FYNNEI. V lost 2 bases, J lost 5 bases, and 12 bases lay in between. This CDR3 has 14 amino acids. The CDR3 DNA reads as TGTGCCAGCAGTGAACTCAGGGCTCGGACTGAAGCTTTCTTT. This translates into CASSELRARTEAFF. Using reference TRBV2 and TRBJ1-1 for the parts outside the CDR3, the full variable domain is EPEVTQTPSHQVTQMGQEVILRCVPISNHLYFYWYRQILGQKVEFLVSFYNNEISEKSEIFDDQFSVERPDGSNFTLKIRSTKLEDSAMYFCASSELRARTEAFFGQGTRLTVV.

The table lists this clone with a few counts. CDR3 sequence reads: CASSYVAGANVLTF. The CDR3 DNA follows: TGTGCCAGCAGTTACGTGGCTGGGGCCAACGTCCTGACTTTC. The rearrangement links TRBV6-8 to TRBJ2-6; D is ambiguous. This CDR3 comprises 14 residues. The V end lost 2 bases, the J end lost 2 bases, and 4 bases lay between the germline ends. Germline V CDR1 and CDR2: MNHGY, SAAAGT.

This CDR3 reads CASSIKAGEGTQYF. The CDR3 DNA reads as TGTGCCAGTAGTATAAAGGCTGGAGAGGGGACCCAGTACTTC. The chain couples TRBV19 to TRBJ2-5; tentative D call: TRBD2 (5 bases). V dropped 2 bases and J dropped 7 bases, with 14 bases sitting between them. CDR1 and CDR2 (germline): LNHDA, SQIVND (reference sequence). The CDR3 loop spans 14 amino acids.

This clone has only a few counts. V and J are TRBV11-3 and TRBJ2-5, with a possible D match to TRBD2 (7 bases). Germline lookup yields CDR1 SGHNT and CDR2 YENEEA. This CDR3 comprises 14 residues. Deletions cut 2 bases from V and 5 bases from J, with 12 bases between. The DNA of the CDR3 is TGTGCCAGCAGCTTATCGGGGGGCCAGGAGACCCAGTACTTC. Translation gives CASSLSGGQETQYF.